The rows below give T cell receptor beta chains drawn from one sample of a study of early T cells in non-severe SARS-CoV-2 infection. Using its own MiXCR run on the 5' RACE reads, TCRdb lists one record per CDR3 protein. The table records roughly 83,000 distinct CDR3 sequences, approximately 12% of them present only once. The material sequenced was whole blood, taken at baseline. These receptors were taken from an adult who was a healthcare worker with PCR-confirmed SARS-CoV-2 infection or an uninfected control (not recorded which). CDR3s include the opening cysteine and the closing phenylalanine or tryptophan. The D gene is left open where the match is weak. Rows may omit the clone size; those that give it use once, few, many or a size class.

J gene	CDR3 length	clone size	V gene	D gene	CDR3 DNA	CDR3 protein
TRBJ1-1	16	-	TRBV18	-	TGTGCCAGCTCCCAAGGGCAGGGTGAGTTTAGAACTGAAGCTTTCTTT	CASSQGQGEFRTEAFF
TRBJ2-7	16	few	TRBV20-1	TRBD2	TGCAGTGCTAGAGTCCCCGGGAGGCTGGACTCCTACGAGCAGTACTTC	CSARVPGRLDSYEQYF
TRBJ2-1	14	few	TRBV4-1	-	TGCGCCGCGCCTGACAGCAGCTCCTACAATGAGCAGTTCTTC	CAAPDSSSYNEQFF
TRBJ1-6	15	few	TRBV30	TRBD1	TGTGCCTGGAGCCCCGGGACAGGGGGGAATTCACCCCTCCACTTT	CAWSPGTGGNSPLHF
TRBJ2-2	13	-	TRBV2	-	TGTGCCAGCACGGACATCGACACCGGGGAGCTGTTTTTT	CASTDIDTGELFF
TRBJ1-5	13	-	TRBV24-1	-	TGTGCCACCAGGGCCGGGGTAAATCAGCCCCAGCATTTT	CATRAGVNQPQHF
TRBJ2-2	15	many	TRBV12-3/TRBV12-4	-	TGTGCCAGCAGTTTAGGGGGGACGAACACCGGGGAGCTGTTTTTT	CASSLGGTNTGELFF
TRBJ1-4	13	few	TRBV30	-	TGTGCCTGGAAGGGCTCGGCTCGTGAAAAACTGTTTTTT	CAWKGSAREKLFF
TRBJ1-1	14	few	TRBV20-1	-	TGCAGTGCTAGCCGACAGGCGGGGAACACTGAAGCTTTCTTT	CSASRQAGNTEAFF
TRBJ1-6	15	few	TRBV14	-	TGTGCCAGCAGCCAGAATCGGGCGGATATTTCACCCCTCCACTTT	CASSQNRADISPLHF
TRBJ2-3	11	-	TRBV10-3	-	TGTGCCATCAGTTCCAAGAATACGCAGTATTTT	CAISSKNTQYF
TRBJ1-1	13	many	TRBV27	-	TGTGCCAGCAGTTCCCTGGGCCCCACTGAAGCTTTCTTT	CASSSLGPTEAFF
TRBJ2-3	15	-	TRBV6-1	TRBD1	TGTGCCAGCAGTTTGGACAGGGGGCAGCCAGATACGCAGTATTTT	CASSLDRGQPDTQYF
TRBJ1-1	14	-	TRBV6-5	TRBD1	TGTGCCAGCATTCACACCCCAGGGGGCACTGAAGCTTTCTTT	CASIHTPGGTEAFF
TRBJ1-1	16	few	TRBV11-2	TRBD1	TGTGCCAGCAGCGTCACAGGGGTACTACAGAACACTGAAGCTTTCTTT	CASSVTGVLQNTEAFF
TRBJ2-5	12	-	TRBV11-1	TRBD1	TGTGCCAGCAGCTTAGGGACAGGAGTCAAGTACTTC	CASSLGTGVKYF
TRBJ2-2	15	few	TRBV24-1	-	TGTGCCACCAGTGATCGACAGGGAGGGACCGGGGAGCTGTTTTTT	CATSDRQGGTGELFF
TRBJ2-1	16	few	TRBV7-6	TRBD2	TGTGCCAGCAGCTTAGTCCCTAGCGGGAGCTACAATGAGCAGTTCTTC	CASSLVPSGSYNEQFF
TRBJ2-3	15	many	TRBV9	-	TGTGCCAGCAGCGTAGCTAAGCTAGCAGCGGATACGCAGTATTTT	CASSVAKLAADTQYF
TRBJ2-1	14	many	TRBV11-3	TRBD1	TGTGCCAGCAGCTTCCGGGACAGGGGGTTTGAGCAGTTCTTC	CASSFRDRGFEQFF
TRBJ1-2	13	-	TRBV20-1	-	TGCAGTGCTAGAGATCGACAGAGTTATGGCTACACCTTC	CSARDRQSYGYTF
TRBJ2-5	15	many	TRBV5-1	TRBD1	TGCGCCAGCAGCCCGGGGACAGGGGCAGAAGAGACCCAGTACTTC	CASSPGTGAEETQYF
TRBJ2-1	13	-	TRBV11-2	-	TGTGCCAGCAGCCCGGGACTGTTCAATGAGCAGTTCTTC	CASSPGLFNEQFF
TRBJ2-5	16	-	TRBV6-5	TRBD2	TGTGCCAGCAGTCTCGGGACTAGCGGGATTCAAGAGACCCAGTACTTC	CASSLGTSGIQETQYF
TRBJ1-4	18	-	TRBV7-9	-	TGTGCCAGCAGCTTCTCGGGCGGCCCTCGAGACGGTAATGAAAAACTGTTTTTT	CASSFSGGPRDGNEKLFF
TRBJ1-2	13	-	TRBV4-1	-	TGCGCCAGCAGCCACACCGGGGCCAGAGTGCACACCTTC	CASSHTGARVHTF
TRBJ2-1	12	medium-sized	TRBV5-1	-	TGCGCCAGCAGCTTGGATACAGGAGAACAGTTCTTC	CASSLDTGEQFF
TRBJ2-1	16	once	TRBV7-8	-	TGTGCCAGCAGCTTAGGCGGGGCCTTCAGCCCGACTGAGCAGTTCTTC	CASSLGGAFSPTEQFF
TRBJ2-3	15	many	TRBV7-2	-	TGTGCCAGCAGCTTAAGGGGGGTTAGCGCCGATACGCAGTATTTT	CASSLRGVSADTQYF